Reported below is one TCR beta chain. These data are taken from a study of blood T cell repertoires in COVID-19. Study-wide background: PBMCs, B-cell-depleted T cells, or T cells were the source of the cDNA or gDNA that made up the material.

Germline V gives CDR1 SGHDT, CDR2 YYEEEE. The CDR3 length is 16 residues. V lost 2 bases and J lost 4, with 18 bases in between. In the authors' workflow: Reference gene primer amplification gave nucleated cell count estimates. Measured with immunoSEQ multiplex PCR; TCRdb has only the in-frame clones, and not every one. V, J and clone size reflect that table, while D and trimming were determined from the DNA. The table lists 50,000 or so clones, 65% to 80% of them singletons. The V gene is TRBV5-6, the J gene TRBJ1-2; TRBD1 is a possible D gene (5 bases). Sequencing was performed on peripheral blood. The receptor comes from a man between 65 and 85 years old with acute or convalescent COVID-19. The CDR3 DNA follows: TGTGCCAGCAGCTTCTGGTCGCGTCTGGGGCCCTATGGCTACACCTTC. This gives the protein CASSFWSRLGPYGYTF. Combining the CDR3 with reference TRBV5-6 and TRBJ1-2 gives the whole variable domain DAGVTQSPTHLIKTRGQQVTLRCSPKSGHDTVSWYQQALGQGPQFIFQYYEEEERQRGNFPDRFSGHQFPNYSSELNVNALLLGDSALYLCASSFWSRLGPYGYTFGSGTRLTVV.